These T cell receptor beta chains were read from a single sample in a study of blood T cell repertoires in COVID-19. Here immunoSEQ multiplex PCR was the method, and the copy in TCRdb shows in-frame clones only, minus some. The profile shows some 400,000 clones, around 86% of them singletons. The specimen sequenced was peripheral blood. All receptors derive from a human donor in a cohort sampled during active COVID-19. CDR3s include the opening cysteine and the closing phenylalanine or tryptophan. D genes are given only for firm matches. Expanded clones get a size class; other rows say once, few or many, or leave the size out.

J gene	V gene	D gene	clone size	CDR3 DNA	CDR3 protein
TRBJ1-4	TRBV5-1	TRBD1	.	TGCGCCAGCAGCGTCCGGGACAGGGATGAAAAACTGTTTTTT	CASSVRDRDEKLFF
TRBJ2-5	TRBV5-6	.	.	TGTGCCAGCAGCTTGTTGGCAGGACAAGAGACCCAGTACTTC	CASSLLAGQETQYF
TRBJ1-3	TRBV19	.	.	TGTGCCAGTAGACTAATGGCGGGGGTCTCTGGAAACACCATATATTTT	CASRLMAGVSGNTIYF
TRBJ2-5	TRBV5-1	TRBD2	.	TGCGCCAGCAGCATTACTAGCGGGGGTGGTGAGACCCAGTACTTC	CASSITSGGGETQYF
TRBJ2-7	TRBV5-1	TRBD1	many	TGCGCCAGCAGCTTTGGGCAGGGGGTTATTGGGGACGAGCAGTACTTC	CASSFGQGVIGDEQYF
TRBJ2-5	TRBV19	TRBD1	.	TGTGCCAGTAGTACGGACAGGGGAGAGGAGAGAGAGACCCAGTACTTC	CASSTDRGEERETQYF
TRBJ1-5	TRBV19	TRBD1	.	TGTGCCAGTAGTCTCCGGACAGGGGGCAATCAGCCCCAGCATTTT	CASSLRTGGNQPQHF
TRBJ1-2	TRBV5-1	.	once	TGCGCCAGCAGCTTGGAGCCGGGAAACTATGGCTACACCTTC	CASSLEPGNYGYTF
TRBJ1-2	TRBV3-1/TRBV3-2	.	once	TGTGCCAGCAGCCAAAGGGCAGGGGATGGCTACACCTTC	CASSQRAGDGYTF
TRBJ2-1	TRBV4-2	.	.	TGTGCCAGCAGCGTCACGACAGAGCCGAGCTCCTACAATGAGCAGTTCTTC	CASSVTTEPSSYNEQFF
TRBJ1-3	TRBV30	TRBD1	.	TGTGCCTGGAGCCGGGACAGGACCCCTTGGGCTGGAAACACCATATATTTT	CAWSRDRTPWAGNTIYF
TRBJ1-5	TRBV6-2/TRBV6-3	TRBD1	.	TGTGCCAGCAGCCGACAGGGAGTTAATCAGCCCCAGCATTTT	CASSRQGVNQPQHF
TRBJ2-3	TRBV11-1	TRBD2	.	TGTGCCAGCAGCTCCCCGGGACTAACTCAGGATACGCAGTATTTT	CASSSPGLTQDTQYF
TRBJ2-2	TRBV6-4	TRBD2	many	TGTGCCAGCAGCGGGACTAGCGGTCCCGGGGAGCTGTTTTTT	CASSGTSGPGELFF
TRBJ2-4	TRBV28	.	.	TGTGCCAGCAGCCTCGGACATCCCTCTACAGGCATTCAGTACTTC	CASSLGHPSTGIQYF
TRBJ2-4	TRBV5-1	TRBD2	.	TGCGCCAGCAGCCCCGGGACTAGCGGAGGGGGAAACATTCAGTACTTC	CASSPGTSGGGNIQYF
TRBJ2-6	TRBV7-2	.	.	TGTGCCAGCAGCCCCCAAAACTCTGGGGCCAACGTCCTGACTTTC	CASSPQNSGANVLTF
TRBJ2-4	TRBV5-8	TRBD1	.	TGTGCCAGCAGCTTGGAGACAGGGTCTGACAAAAACATTCAGTACTTC	CASSLETGSDKNIQYF
TRBJ1-4	TRBV30	TRBD1	.	TGTGCCCGGGGACAGGCAACTAATGAAAAACTGTTTTTT	CARGQATNEKLFF
TRBJ1-3	TRBV19	.	.	TGTGCCAGTAGTCCAGGGGAGACAGGCACCATATATTTT	CASSPGETGTIYF
TRBJ2-3	TRBV6-5	TRBD2	.	TGTGCCAGCACCCACCAGCGGGAGTGGGATACGCAGTATTTT	CASTHQREWDTQYF
TRBJ1-2	TRBV6-1	TRBD1	.	TGTGCCAGCAGTGATCAGGGACAGCTCTATGGCTACACCTTC	CASSDQGQLYGYTF
TRBJ1-5	TRBV7-8	TRBD1	.	TGTGCCAGCAGCTTAGGGGCAGGGGGACACCAGCCCCAGCATTTT	CASSLGAGGHQPQHF
TRBJ1-3	TRBV7-9	.	.	TGTGCCAGCAGCTTAGCGGGGGGCTCTGGAAACACCATATATTTT	CASSLAGGSGNTIYF
TRBJ2-2	TRBV5-1	.	.	TGCGCCAGCAGGCCCAGGAACACCGGGGAGCTGTTTTTT	CASRPRNTGELFF
TRBJ2-7	TRBV10-1	TRBD2	.	TGCGCCATCGTCCCCGTGGCGGGAGGGCCGGGCGAGCAGTACTTC	CAIVPVAGGPGEQYF
TRBJ2-7	TRBV6-5	TRBD1	.	TGTGCCAGCAGAAGGGGGCCTGGCGAGCAGTACTTC	CASRRGPGEQYF
TRBJ1-4	TRBV30	.	once	TGTGCCTGGAGTGCACGGGGGATGTCTAATGAAAAACTGTTTTTT	CAWSARGMSNEKLFF
TRBJ1-5	TRBV7-9	.	.	TGTGCCAGCAGCTTAGTGGGGGCTGGGGATAGCAATCAGCCCCAGCATTTT	CASSLVGAGDSNQPQHF
TRBJ2-4	TRBV19	.	.	TGTGCCAGTAGTATAGATTTTAGTAGGAGGGCGAACATTCAGTACTTC	CASSIDFSRRANIQYF
TRBJ2-3	TRBV19	.	.	TGTGCCAGTAGTGCCCAACCCCGGGGGGATACGCAGTATTTT	CASSAQPRGDTQYF
TRBJ2-1	TRBV5-1	TRBD1	.	TGCGCCAGCAGCCGCAGAACGGGGACAGGGGGCGATGAGCAGTTCTTC	CASSRRTGTGGDEQFF
TRBJ2-7	TRBV18	.	once	TGTGCCAGCTCACCACCGGTACAGCCAACCTACGAGCAGTACTTC	CASSPPVQPTYEQYF
TRBJ2-1	TRBV5-1	TRBD2	.	TGCGCCAGCAGCTCGGGACTAGCGGCTCCAAGCTCCTACAATGAGCAGTTCTTC	CASSSGLAAPSSYNEQFF
TRBJ1-5	TRBV15	TRBD1	.	TGTGCCACCAGCAGAGGGACGTCCGGGACAGGGGGCGGCCAGCCCCAGCATTTT	CATSRGTSGTGGGQPQHF
TRBJ2-7	TRBV20-1	.	.	TGCAGTGCTACGGGAAACGAGCAGTACTTC	CSATGNEQYF
TRBJ1-6	TRBV15	.	many	TGTGCCACCAGCAGAGAACAGGGCGGGAATTCACCCCTCCACTTT	CATSREQGGNSPLHF
TRBJ2-1	TRBV23-1	.	.	TGCGCCAGCAGTGTCCAAGACAGATTAGGGTTCTTC	CASSVQDRLGFF
TRBJ2-3	TRBV28	TRBD1	once	TGTGCCAGCAAGAGTTTAGGGGGCATCACAGATACGCAGTATTTT	CASKSLGGITDTQYF
TRBJ2-7	TRBV18	.	once	TGTGCCAGCTCACCACGAACCGAGGGGGCGGCGGGAATCGAGCAGTACTTC	CASSPRTEGAAGIEQYF
TRBJ2-5	TRBV28	.	.	TGTGCCAGCAGTTTACCGGCAGGGAAAATAGGGACCCAGTACTTC	CASSLPAGKIGTQYF
TRBJ2-2	TRBV9	.	once	TGTGCCAGCAGCGTAGTGACAGAAAACGGGGAGCTGTTTTTT	CASSVVTENGELFF
TRBJ2-7	TRBV27	.	once	TGTGCCAGCAGTTTTGGAGATGACTACGAGCAGTACTTC	CASSFGDDYEQYF
TRBJ2-6	TRBV6-6	.	once	TGTGCCAGCAGTCCACCTGACAGGGAGGCGTACTCTGGGGCCAACGTCCTGACTTTC	CASSPPDREAYSGANVLTF
TRBJ1-2	TRBV30	TRBD1	few	TGTGCCTGGAGTGGAGGGGGCAACTATGGCTACACCTTC	CAWSGGGNYGYTF
TRBJ2-5	TRBV5-5	.	once	TGTGCCAGCAGCTTGGAAATGGGGGCACTTCAAGAGACCCAGTACTTC	CASSLEMGALQETQYF
TRBJ2-7	TRBV12-3/TRBV12-4	.	once	TGTGCCAGCCGATCGCCGGGGGACGAGCAGTACTTC	CASRSPGDEQYF
TRBJ2-1	TRBV3-1/TRBV3-2	.	.	TGTGCCAGCAGCCAAGAACCGGCAGGGTCCTACAATGAGCAGTTCTTC	CASSQEPAGSYNEQFF
TRBJ1-2	TRBV5-1	.	few	TGCGCCAGCCGGAGCCGATCCTATGGCTACACCTTC	CASRSRSYGYTF
TRBJ1-1	TRBV28	.	few	TGTGCCAGCAGTTTGGATAGGGAAGGGATGGGCTGGGGGCCAGAAGCTTTCTTT	CASSLDREGMGWGPEAFF
TRBJ2-2	TRBV6-5	TRBD1	.	TGTGCCAGCAGCAGGACAGGGTCGAACACCGGGGAGCTGTTTTTT	CASSRTGSNTGELFF
TRBJ1-4	TRBV30	TRBD1	.	TGTGCCTGGTTTGGGACAGTTCCCATCCACCCCAATGAAAAACTGTTTTTT	CAWFGTVPIHPNEKLFF
TRBJ1-5	TRBV19	.	few	TGTGCCAGTAAGCGCGACAGCTATCAGCCCCAGCATTTT	CASKRDSYQPQHF
TRBJ2-3	TRBV28	TRBD2	.	TGTGCCAGCGACTACTTCAGCGGGAGAGGCCCAGATACGCAGTATTTT	CASDYFSGRGPDTQYF
TRBJ1-2	TRBV6-2/TRBV6-3	.	once	TGTGCCAGCAGTTACTCTTTCGGCTATGGCTACACCTTC	CASSYSFGYGYTF